This T cell receptor (beta chain) came from a study of cytomegalovirus exposure and HLA in healthy donors. CDR3 length: 11 residues. Germline-derived CDR1 and CDR2 are SGHTA and FQGNSA. V dropped 4 bases and J dropped 9 bases, with 9 bases sitting between them. The study ran its PCR with 60 Vbeta and 13 Jbeta primers. Here immunoSEQ multiplex PCR was the method, and the copy in TCRdb shows in-frame clones only, minus some. The sample has more than 100,000 clones; around 86% are singletons. The sample was PBMCs. The genes are TRBV7-2 and TRBJ2-5; tentative D call: TRBD1 (7 bases). This receptor was obtained from a man aged 25-40 years in good health and CMV-seronegative. CDR3 protein: CASSSGGSQYF. The CDR3 nucleotides read TGTGCCAGCAGCTCAGGGGGGTCCCAGTACTTC.